This T cell receptor (beta chain) was recovered during a study of blood T cell repertoires in COVID-19 (dated by TCRdb to 2018 to 2021). Study-wide context: Collaborator samples came from the United States, Italy and Spain and covered acute and convalescent phases of COVID-19. The prospective study material was composed of cDNA or gDNA derived from T cells, B-cell-depleted T cells, or PBMCs. The dataset comprised deeply sampled blood TCRbeta repertoires from subjects exposed to, actively infected with, or recovered from COVID-19. The repertoires were released in a freely available public database meant as a resource for research on the immune response to SARS-CoV-2. The samples were drawn from the first 160 participants of the ongoing ImmuneRACE study and from 1,254 subjects provided by 6 global collaborators. Nearly every sample came with metadata listing a de-identified subject ID, COVID-19 status, age in years and sex. Where HLA class I and class II types were available, the types were taken from metadata supplied by the sample provider, not from assay-based typing.

A distance of 5 bases separates the germline ends of V and J, which lose 0 bases and 6 bases respectively. The CDR3 numbers 12 residues from cysteine through phenylalanine. The DNA shown is the 36-base CDR3, in frame from base 1. CDR1 and CDR2, per the germline V gene (reference sequence), are MNHNY and SVGAGI. Points the paper makes about the study in general: The amount of clinical and demographic metadata varied by source and participant and was provided uncurated.

TCRbeta CDR3 regions were amplified from genomic DNA using the immunoSEQ Assay, a bias-controlled multiplex PCR. The authors processed their data as follows. Nucleated cell counts per sample were estimated from amplification of reference gene primers within the assay. Sequence reads were collapsed and filtered to measure the absolute abundance of every unique TCRbeta CDR3 rearrangement. For each sample, productive Simpson clonality was calculated by taking the square root of Simpson's diversity index across productive rearrangements. TCRdb re-hosts the immuneACCESS table, in-frame sequences only. Its copies lack some clones; in the studies checked, an unresolved V gene accounts for under half of them, and the cause for the rest is not known. Clone size and V and J calls were adopted from that table, with D and trimming inferred from the DNA. This sample comprises some 200,000 clones, roughly nine tenths of them detected only once. The ten most abundant clones make up roughly 7% of the sample.

In the case of this clone: The antigen it recognizes is unknown. Per-base quality was not reported, and no clone a single base away is much larger than it.

The collaborating institutions used their own protocols to collect whole blood in K2EDTA tubes. For TCRbeta analysis, collaborator samples were shipped as frozen whole blood, as isolated PBMCs, or as DNA extracted from either sample type. This chain is built from TRBV6-6 and TRBJ1-2, with no D gene named confidently. This TCR came from a woman aged 80 or over in a cohort sampled during active or convalescent COVID-19. Sequenced: peripheral blood. The CDR3 in this case is CASSYSRDGYTF. The base sequence is TGTGCCAGCAGTTACTCGAGGGATGGCTACACCTTC.